Each of the 19 T cell receptor beta chains below was sequenced from the same sample in a study of control samples from healthy donors and cancer patients (dated by TCRdb to 2020 to 2021). Library construction relied on the immunoSEQ multiplex PCR assay. TCRdb mirrors the immuneACCESS table, restricted to in-frame sequences. Some clones are absent from its copies; in checked studies, under half trace to an unresolved V gene, and the reason for the others is unknown. The sample yields about 150,000 clones; about 91% were counted once. The ten largest clones add up to approximately 2.9% of the sample. Input material: blood. The receptor set was obtained from a man younger than 45 in good health.

A word on this clone: This same CDR3 is encoded by further DNA sequences in the sample. The chain uses TRBV6-5 and TRBJ1-1; D perhaps matches TRBD1 (5 bases). The CDR3 spans 13 residues. Trimming took 2 bases from V and 5 from J, leaving 9 bases between them. Germline V gives CDR1 MNHEY, CDR2 SVGAGI. CDR3 protein: CASSYSRGTEAFF. The CDR3 nucleotides read TGTGCCAGCAGTTACAGTAGGGGAACTGAAGCTTTCTTT.

The rearrangement joins TRBV11-1 to TRBJ2-7; 7 bases agree with TRBD1. J was trimmed by 0 bases and V by 6 bases; bases with no gene match: 2. In germline, CDR1 is SGHAT, CDR2 FQDESV (reference sequence). There are 13 residues in the CDR3. CDR3 sequence reads: CASRWDSSYEQYF. DNA for the CDR3: TGTGCCAGCAGGTGGGACAGCTCCTACGAGCAGTACTTC.

V and J are TRBV12-5 and TRBJ1-3; no firm D call. V was shortened by 3 bases and J by 5 bases, with 2 bases between the two germline ends. This CDR3 is built from 11 residues. CDR1 and CDR2 from the germline V gene are LGHNT and FRNRAP. CDR3 coding DNA: TGTGCTAGTGGTTTTAGAAACACCATATATTTT. Protein: CASGFRNTIYF.

The chain couples TRBV11-2 to TRBJ1-5; TRBD1 agrees at 8 bases. V trimming: 5 bases; J trimming: 3 bases; junction bases outside the gene matches: 6. The CDR3 contains 15 residues. Germline V gene data show CDR1 as SGHAT and CDR2 as FQNNGV. The CDR3 coding sequence is TGTGCCAGCAGCCCAGACAGGGGTACCAATCAGCCCCAGCATTTT. Amino acids: CASSPDRGTNQPQHF.

This clone was counted once. The V gene is TRBV6-1, the J gene TRBJ2-3, with 8 positions matching TRBD2. CDR1 and CDR2 from the germline V gene are MNHNS and SASEGT. The CDR3 spans 16 residues. Germline trimming cut 2 bases from V and 6 bases from J; bases unmatched to any gene: 10. CDR3 residues: CASSELFRGGADTQYF. CDR3 nucleotide sequence: TGTGCCAGCAGTGAACTCTTCCGGGGGGGCGCTGATACGCAGTATTTT.

The chain uses TRBV5-6 and TRBJ1-6; perhaps TRBD1 as D (5 bases). CDR3 length: 14 residues. V was clipped by 1 base and J by 10 bases, with 12 bases between them. Germline lookup yields CDR1 SGHDT and CDR2 YYEEEE. The CDR3 DNA follows: TGTGCCAGCAGCTTGTATGGGGCAGGATCACCCCTCCACTTT. Its translation is CASSLYGAGSPLHF.

This chain connects TRBV2 to TRBJ1-2; D gene uncertain. The CDR3 has 12 residues. The germline V gene encodes CDR1 SNHLY and CDR2 FYNNEI. V was trimmed by 3 bases and J by 5 bases, leaving 7 bases between them. The CDR3 here is CASSDKDYGYTF. In nucleotides, the CDR3 is TGTGCCAGCAGTGATAAAGATTATGGCTACACCTTC.

The chain is built from TRBV18 and TRBJ1-3, with TRBD1 matching 8 bases. The CDR3 length is 16 residues. From germline, CDR1 is KGHSH and CDR2 LQKENI. The V gene end was trimmed by 5 bases and the J gene end by 0 bases; junction bases not matched to a gene: 6. The CDR3 loop is CASSEQGGFSGNTIYF. The CDR3 DNA follows: TGTGCCAGCTCAGAACAGGGGGGATTCTCTGGAAACACCATATATTTT.

The V gene is TRBV9, the J gene TRBJ1-1, with TRBD1 identical over 9 bases. The CDR3 is 14 amino acids. Germline CDR1 reads SGDLS; CDR2 reads YYNGEE. V was clipped by 2 bases and J by 5 bases; unmatched bases: 4. CDR3 residues: CASSVPGQGTEAFF. The CDR3 DNA reads TGTGCCAGCAGCGTCCCGGGACAGGGTACTGAAGCTTTCTTT. Complete variable domain (other parts from reference TRBV9 and TRBJ1-1): DSGVTQTPKHLITATGQRVTLRCSPRSGDLSVYWYQQSLDQGLQFLIQYYNGEERAKGNILERFSAQQFPDLHSELNLSSLELGDSALYFCASSVPGQGTEAFFGQGTRLTVV.

V is TRBV14 and J is TRBJ1-6; 9 bases match TRBD1. This CDR3 spans 16 amino acids. The ends lost 6 bases at V and 7 bases at J; junction bases unmatched: 10. CDR1 is SGHDN and CDR2 is FVKESK in the germline V gene. CDR3 in DNA: TGTGCCAGCAGGGATAACAGGGGGCTAGGCAATTCACCCCTCCACTTT. As protein: CASRDNRGLGNSPLHF. The entire variable domain, with the rest obtained from reference TRBV14 and TRBJ1-6, is as follows: EAGVTQFPSHSVIEKGQTVTLRCDPISGHDNLYWYRRVMGKEIKFLLHFVKESKQDESGMPNNRFLAERTGGTYSTLKVQPAELEDSGVYFCASRDNRGLGNSPLHFGNGTRLTVT.

V gene TRBV21-1 combines with J gene TRBJ2-2; the table's TRBD2 call for D was not verified on the DNA. TRBV21-1 constitutes a pseudogene. CDR3 size: 19 residues. Here the CDR3 reads CASSKLAGGLVGITGELFF. CDR3 nucleotide sequence: TGTGCCAGCAGCAAACTAGCGGGGGGCCTGGTCGGGATCACCGGGGAGCTGTTTTTT.

V and J are TRBV19 and TRBJ1-2, with TRBD1 matching 7 bases. This CDR3 region has 11 residues. Per germline, CDR1 LNHDA and CDR2 SQIVND (reference sequence). Trimming took 6 bases from V and 5 from J; bases not matched to a gene: 0. The CDR3: CASRGQYGYTF. The CDR3 coding sequence is TGTGCCAGTAGGGGACAGTATGGCTACACCTTC.

The J gene is TRBJ1-2, the V gene TRBV6-6, with D tentatively TRBD1 (6 bases). The CDR3 runs 13 residues. Trimming removed 2 bases from V and 10 bases from J, with 14 bases in between. CDR1 MNHNY and CDR2 SVGAGI come from the germline V gene (reference sequence). CDR3 sequence (DNA): TGTGCCAGCAGTTACGAGGGGGGTTTATTCTACACCTTC. Amino acid sequence: CASSYEGGLFYTF.

The chain carries TRBV18 and TRBJ2-5, with a weak D call TRBD2 (6 bases). The CDR3 totals 13 residues. The V and J ends lost 6 bases and 5 bases respectively, with 13 bases between them. In germline, CDR1 is KGHSH, CDR2 LQKENI. This CDR3 reads CASSPGTSETQYF. The CDR3 DNA reads as TGTGCCAGCTCCCCAGGGACTTCGGAGACCCAGTACTTC.

The chain couples TRBV7-9 to TRBJ1-1; D is undetermined. Trimming stripped 3 bases from V and 2 bases from J, with 13 bases between. The CDR3 has 15 residues. Germline CDR1 SEHNR, CDR2 FQNEAQ (reference sequence). CDR3 nucleotides: TGTGCCAGCAGCTTGAGGCCAGAAACCAACACTGAAGCTTTCTTT. Translating it yields CASSLRPETNTEAFF.

J is TRBJ1-1 and V is TRBV19; weak D call: TRBD1 (6 bases). The CDR3 length is 15 residues. Per the germline V gene, CDR1 is LNHDA and CDR2 is SQIVND (reference sequence). V was clipped by 5 bases and J by 2 bases, with 15 bases between them. The CDR3 coding sequence is TGTGCCAGTAGTGAATGGACAGCCCCAAACACTGAAGCTTTCTTT. It yields the protein CASSEWTAPNTEAFF. Variable domain in full (rest from reference TRBV19 and TRBJ1-1): DGGITQSPKYLFRKEGQNVTLSCEQNLNHDAMYWYRQDPGQGLRLIYYSQIVNDFQKGDIAEGYSVSREKKESFPLTVTSAQKNPTAFYLCASSEWTAPNTEAFFGQGTRLTVV.

The table lists this clone with a count of one. This chain links TRBV10-2 with TRBJ2-7; possible D gene TRBD1, 5 bases. The V end was cut by 8 bases, the J end by 5 bases, with 16 bases between. Germline V gives CDR1 WSHSY, CDR2 SAAADI. The CDR3 contains 13 residues. Here the CDR3 DNA reads TGCGCCAGCTTAACTCCTGACAGAAACGAGCAGTACTTC. It encodes CASLTPDRNEQYF.

This chain joins TRBV7-8 and TRBJ1-4; the D is unclear. Germline-derived CDR1 and CDR2 are SGHVS and FQNEAQ. CDR3 size: 15 residues. V gave up 5 bases and J gave up 2 bases, with 12 bases separating them. The CDR3 nucleotides are TGTGCCAGCAGCCGCTACTCGCGCACTAATGAAAAACTGTTTTTT. As protein: CASSRYSRTNEKLFF.

The chain couples TRBV19 to TRBJ2-2, with 9 bases fitting TRBD2. After removal of 2 bases from V and 5 bases from J, the junction contained 6 bases not matched to a gene. Per the germline V gene, CDR1 is LNHDA and CDR2 is SQIVND (reference sequence). The CDR3 is 16 amino acids. CDR3 nucleotides: TGTGCCAGTAGTATATCCCTAGCGGGATCGACCGGGGAGCTGTTTTTT. As protein: CASSISLAGSTGELFF. Supplemented by reference TRBV19 and TRBJ2-2, the full variable domain reads DGGITQSPKYLFRKEGQNVTLSCEQNLNHDAMYWYRQDPGQGLRLIYYSQIVNDFQKGDIAEGYSVSREKKESFPLTVTSAQKNPTAFYLCASSISLAGSTGELFFGEGSRLTVL.